Described below is a single TCR beta chain sequence and its context. Antigen: not known. The data originate from a study of T cell repertoires in cytomegalovirus infection. Turning to the study itself: Matching HLA type, along with CMV infection, was indicated by public TCR beta signatures.

Germline CDR1 and CDR2: MNHNY and SVGAGI (reference sequence). The CDR3 is made up of 14 amino acids. V lost 0 bases and J lost 6, with 10 bases in between. Each CDR3 protein gets one entry after TCRdb re-called the reads with MiXCR. This sample carries 700,000 to 950,000 distinct CDR3 sequences, approximately 32% of them seen once, and the ten largest clones take around an eighth. The receptor was isolated from a human donor in good health (CMV status not recorded). Some clones in this sample may be carry-over from other donors' samples. Sequencing used cultured CD8+ T cells from PBMCs, obtained from culture after CMV antigen stimulation. J is TRBJ2-3 and V is TRBV6-6, with D perhaps matching TRBD2 (5 bases). The CDR3 region is CASSYSGKTDTQYF. In nucleotides, the CDR3 is TGTGCCAGCAGTTACTCCGGGAAGACGGATACGCAGTATTTT.